This T cell receptor (beta chain) is drawn from a study of blood T cells in healthy people across ages. Study background: About one barcoded beta molecule per two T cells was the capture yield of template switching.

Overall study results and limits: Researchers deemed the diversity estimates from one million T cells underestimates. Among T cells, TCR beta diversity per million cells dropped roughly linearly as age rose.

The authors extracted at least 6 micrograms of total RNA per sample. For the second PCR, which ran for roughly 7 to 11 cycles, a sample-barcoded 5' primer and a J-beta primer mix were used. TCRdb recomputed calls from the 5' RACE reads with MiXCR, one row per CDR3 protein. The table has under 2 million distinct CDR3 sequences, about 31% seen once. Worth noting for this clonotype: The antigen remains undetermined.

The germline gives CDR1 LNHNV, CDR2 YYDKDF (reference sequence). The CDR3 has 14 amino acids. The V end lost 1 base, the J end lost 8 bases, and 11 bases lay between the germline ends. The sample consisted of blood. The gene calls are TRBV15 and TRBJ1-4; no definite D call. The receptor's source is a woman aged 25 to 39 in good health. The CDR3 is CATSRVRTGEKLFF. Here the CDR3 DNA reads TGTGCCACCAGCAGAGTCAGGACGGGCGAAAAACTGTTTTTT.